These 3 T cell receptor beta chains originate from one sample sequenced in a study of control samples from healthy donors and cancer patients. TCRdb's copy holds only in-frame clones and misses some; the assay was immunoSEQ multiplex PCR. The top ten clones hold 9.5% to 13% of a sample with about 84,000 clones, roughly 84% of them seen once. The sequenced sample was PBMCs. These TCRs come from a man aged 60-69 years with head and neck cancer.

This rearrangement joins TRBV7-9 to TRBJ2-1; D possibly corresponds to TRBD2 (5 bases). Germline V gene sequence: CDR1 SEHNR, CDR2 FQNEAQ (reference sequence). The germline V and J ends were trimmed by 1 base and 7 bases, with 11 bases remaining between them. The CDR3 is 14 residues long. CDR3 sequence reads: CASSLVPGSNEQFF. The CDR3 nucleotides read TGTGCCAGCAGCTTAGTTCCGGGGTCGAATGAGCAGTTCTTC.

The CDR3 DNA is TGTGCCAGTAGCAGAGGCCTGGGTGGGGATACGCAGTATTTT. This translates into CASSRGLGGDTQYF. V and J are TRBV19 and TRBJ2-3, with D uncertain. Germline assignment: CDR1 LNHDA and CDR2 SQIVND (reference sequence). Trimming removed 6 bases at V and 6 bases at J, with 16 bases between. The CDR3 contains 14 residues.

The rearrangement joins TRBV7-9 to TRBJ1-1, with D uncertain. The germline V gene has CDR1 SEHNR and CDR2 FQNEAQ (reference sequence). V was cut by 1 base and J by 1 base, with 7 bases left in between. This CDR3 comprises 14 residues. The CDR3 reads CASSLGTANTEAFF. The DNA for the CDR3 is TGTGCCAGCAGCTTAGGGACCGCGAACACTGAAGCTTTCTTT.